This record looks at one TCR beta chain sequence and its context. This sample was included in a study of graft-versus-host responses after intestinal transplantation. About the research overall: Recipients were all induced with anti-thymocyte globulin, then given tacrolimus and steroids for approximately 3 years. Regarding the study as a whole: Early post-transplant HvG declines were associated with peak circulating GvH clone levels.

The protocol was immunoSEQ multiplex PCR, while the TCRdb copy is restricted to in-frame clones and leaves out a portion. In the table there are fewer than 15,000 clones, roughly 29% of which are singletons. Once the reaction had ended, proliferating CFSE-low CD3+CD4+ and CD3+CD8+ responders were sorted. The CDR3 loop spans 15 amino acids. Per germline, CDR1 SGDLS and CDR2 YYNGEE. Trimming removed 3 bases from V and 6 bases from J; junction bases left unmatched: 8. The receptor was derived from a human patient who received an intestinal transplant. The chain combines TRBV9 with TRBJ1-1; 10 bases match TRBD1. Sequenced material: alloreactive CD4+ T cells from a mixed lymphocyte reaction culture, taken before intestinal transplant. The subset: CFSE-low proliferating T cells sorted from approximately six-day pre-transplant mixed lymphocyte reaction (GvH or HvG direction). DNA of the CDR3: TGTGCCAGCAGCGCCGGGACAGGGGAGATCCCTGAAGCTTTCTTT. This translates into CASSAGTGEIPEAFF.